Listed here is a single T cell receptor beta chain. Clones were read by immunoSEQ multiplex PCR, and TCRdb kept only the in-frame ones, dropping some. Among more than 85,000 clones listed, around 90% were seen once. This specimen belongs to a study of T cell responses to AZD1222 COVID-19 vaccine. CDR3 length equals 14 residues. Germline assignment: CDR1 MNHEY and CDR2 SVGAGI. Trimming shortened V by 4 bases and J by 3 bases, and 13 bases separated the two germline ends. The receptor's source is an adult in good health. Sequenced material: peripheral blood, taken on day 0 of MenACWY control vaccination. The J gene is TRBJ2-7, the V gene TRBV6-5; D is possibly TRBD2 (5 bases). The CDR3 reads CASSSAAGYYEQYF. The CDR3 DNA follows: TGTGCCAGCAGTTCCGCCGCGGGCTACTACGAGCAGTACTTC.